This TCR beta chain is from a study of cytomegalovirus exposure and HLA in healthy donors. This CDR3 is 13 amino acids long. Unmatched junction bases numbered 6, after V lost 10 bases and J lost 5 bases. In germline, CDR1 is MDHEN, CDR2 SYDVKM. PCR was performed using 60 Vbeta and 13 Jbeta primers. Profiled with immunoSEQ multiplex PCR; TCRdb holds only in-frame clones, not every one. The sample lists roughly 120,000 clones, roughly four fifths seen once, with about 1.9% in the top ten. The V call is TRBV28, the J call TRBJ2-3, with 10 bases aligning to TRBD2. The receptor's source is a man between 50 and 59 years old in good health and CMV-seronegative. The sample consisted of PBMCs. The CDR3 loop is CATERGGQDTQYF. CDR3 coding DNA: TGTGCCACCGAGCGGGGGGGCCAAGATACGCAGTATTTT.